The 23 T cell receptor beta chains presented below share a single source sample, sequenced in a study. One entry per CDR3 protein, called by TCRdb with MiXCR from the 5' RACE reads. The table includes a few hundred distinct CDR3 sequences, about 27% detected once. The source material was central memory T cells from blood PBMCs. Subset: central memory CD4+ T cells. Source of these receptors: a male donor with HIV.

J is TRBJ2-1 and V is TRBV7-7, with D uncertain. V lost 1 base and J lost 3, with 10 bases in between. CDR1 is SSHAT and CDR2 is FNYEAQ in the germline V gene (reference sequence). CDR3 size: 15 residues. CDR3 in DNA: TGTGCCAGCAGCTTAGGTGGCAGCGTCTACAATGAGCAGTTCTTC. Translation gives CASSLGGSVYNEQFF.

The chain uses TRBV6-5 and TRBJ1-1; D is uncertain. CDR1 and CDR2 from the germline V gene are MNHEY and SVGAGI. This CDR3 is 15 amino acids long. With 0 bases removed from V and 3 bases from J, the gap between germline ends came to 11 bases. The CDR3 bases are TGTGCCAGCAGTTACTCGAGAAGTTCCGACACTGAAGCTTTCTTT. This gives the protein CASSYSRSSDTEAFF.

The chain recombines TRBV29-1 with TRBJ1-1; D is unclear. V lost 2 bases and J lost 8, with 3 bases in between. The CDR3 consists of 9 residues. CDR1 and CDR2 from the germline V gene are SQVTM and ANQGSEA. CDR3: CSVEREAFF. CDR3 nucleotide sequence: TGCAGCGTTGAACGGGAAGCTTTCTTT. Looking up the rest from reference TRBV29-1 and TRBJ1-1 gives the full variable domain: SAVISQKPSRDICQRGTSLTIQCQVDSQVTMMFWYRQQPGQSLTLIATANQGSEATYESGFVIDKFPISRPNLTFSTLTVSNMSPEDSSIYLCSVEREAFFGQGTRLTVV.

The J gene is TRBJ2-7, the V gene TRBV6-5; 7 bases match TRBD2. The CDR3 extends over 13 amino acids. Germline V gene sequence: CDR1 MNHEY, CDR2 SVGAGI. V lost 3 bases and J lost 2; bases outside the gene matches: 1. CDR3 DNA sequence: TGTGCCAGCAGTTATCGGGGGGCCTACGAGCAGTACGTC. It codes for CASSYRGAYEQYV.

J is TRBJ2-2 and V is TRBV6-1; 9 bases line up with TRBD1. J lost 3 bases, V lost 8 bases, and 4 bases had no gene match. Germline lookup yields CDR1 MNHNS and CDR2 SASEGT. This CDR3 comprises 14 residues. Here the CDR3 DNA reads TGTGCCAGCGGACAGGGGACCCACACCGGGGAGCTGTTTTTT. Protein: CASGQGTHTGELFF.

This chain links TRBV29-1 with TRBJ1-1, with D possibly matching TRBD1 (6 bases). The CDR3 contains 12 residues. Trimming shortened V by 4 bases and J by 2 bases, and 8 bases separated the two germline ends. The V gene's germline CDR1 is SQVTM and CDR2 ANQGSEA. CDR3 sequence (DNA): TGCAGCGTTGCCAGGGGTAACACTGAAGCTTTCTTT. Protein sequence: CSVARGNTEAFF.

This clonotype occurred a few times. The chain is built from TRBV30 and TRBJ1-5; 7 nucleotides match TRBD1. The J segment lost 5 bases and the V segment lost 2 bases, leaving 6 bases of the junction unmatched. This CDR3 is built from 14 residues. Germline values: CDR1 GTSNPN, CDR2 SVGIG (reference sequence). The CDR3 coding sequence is TGTGCCTGGAGTAAGACAGGGTATGATCAGCCCCAGCATTTT. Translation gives CAWSKTGYDQPQHF.

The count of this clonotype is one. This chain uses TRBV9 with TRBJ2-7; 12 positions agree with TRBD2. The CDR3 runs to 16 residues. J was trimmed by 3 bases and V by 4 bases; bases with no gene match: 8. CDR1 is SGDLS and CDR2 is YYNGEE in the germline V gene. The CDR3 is CASSLGLAGSGYEQYF. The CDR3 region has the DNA TGTGCCAGCAGCCTGGGACTAGCGGGCTCCGGCTACGAGCAGTACTTC.

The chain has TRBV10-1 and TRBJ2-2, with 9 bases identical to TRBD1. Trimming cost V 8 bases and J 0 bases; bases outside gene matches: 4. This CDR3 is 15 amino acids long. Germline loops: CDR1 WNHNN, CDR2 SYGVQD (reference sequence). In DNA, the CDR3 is TGCGCCAGCGGAAGACAGGGGGCGAACACCGGGGAGCTGTTTTTT. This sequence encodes CASGRQGANTGELFF.

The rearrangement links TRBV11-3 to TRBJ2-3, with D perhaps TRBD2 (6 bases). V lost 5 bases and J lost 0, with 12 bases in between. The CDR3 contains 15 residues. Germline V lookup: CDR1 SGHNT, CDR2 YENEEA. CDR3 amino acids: CASSSSGTSTDTQYF. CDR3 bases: TGTGCCAGCAGCAGTAGCGGAACTAGCACAGATACGCAGTATTTT.

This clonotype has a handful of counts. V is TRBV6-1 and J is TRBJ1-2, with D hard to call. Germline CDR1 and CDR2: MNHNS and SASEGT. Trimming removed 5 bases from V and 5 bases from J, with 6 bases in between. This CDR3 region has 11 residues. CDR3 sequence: CASSPGYGYTF. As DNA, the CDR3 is TGTGCCAGCAGTCCCGGGTATGGCTACACCTTC.

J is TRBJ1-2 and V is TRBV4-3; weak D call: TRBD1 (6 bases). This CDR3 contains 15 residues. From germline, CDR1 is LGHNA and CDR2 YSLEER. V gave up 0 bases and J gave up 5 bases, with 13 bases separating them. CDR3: CASSQDRTASYGYTF. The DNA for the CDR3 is TGCGCCAGCAGCCAAGATCGGACAGCCTCTTATGGCTACACCTTC.

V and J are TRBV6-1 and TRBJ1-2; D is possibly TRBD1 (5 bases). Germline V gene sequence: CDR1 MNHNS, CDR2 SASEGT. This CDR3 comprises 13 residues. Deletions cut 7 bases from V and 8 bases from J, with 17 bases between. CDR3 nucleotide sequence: TGTGCCAGCAAGGTTATCCAGGGATTCGGCTACACCTTC. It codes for CASKVIQGFGYTF.

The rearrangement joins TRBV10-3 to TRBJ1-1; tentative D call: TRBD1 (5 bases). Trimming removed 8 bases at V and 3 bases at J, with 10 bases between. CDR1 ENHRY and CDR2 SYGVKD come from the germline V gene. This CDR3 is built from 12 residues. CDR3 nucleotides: TGTGCCATCGGGGGAAGGGACACTGAAGCTTTCTTT. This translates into CAIGGRDTEAFF.

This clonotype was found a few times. In DNA form, the CDR3 reads TGTGCCACCAGCAGAGAGCGGGGCGATCAGCCCCAGCATTTT. It yields the protein CATSRERGDQPQHF. The chain carries TRBV15 and TRBJ1-5, with D perhaps TRBD1 (5 bases). V was shortened by 0 bases and J by 5 bases, with 8 bases between the two germline ends. Germline V gene lookup returns CDR1 LNHNV and CDR2 YYDKDF (reference sequence). The CDR3 is made up of 14 amino acids.

The DNA of the CDR3 is TGCGCCAGCATTTTCGCCCGGAGAGGGTCTCGGTCGGAGACCCAGTACTTC. Translating gives CASIFARRGSRSETQYF. The chain couples TRBV23-1 to TRBJ2-5, with D perhaps TRBD2 (5 bases). TRBV23-1 carries the ORF label, with uncertain function. The length of the CDR3 is 17 residues. The V and J ends lost 7 bases and 5 bases respectively, with 26 bases between them.

CDR3: CASSSTPGPKIDSPLHF. In DNA form, the CDR3 reads TGCGCCAGCAGTTCAACGCCGGGTCCAAAGATAGATTCACCCCTCCACTTT. The chain is built from TRBV5-1 and TRBJ1-6; D is unresolved. Germline V gene data show CDR1 as SGHRS and CDR2 as YFSETQ. The CDR3 totals 17 residues. The germline V and J ends were trimmed by 5 bases and 8 bases, with 23 bases remaining between them.

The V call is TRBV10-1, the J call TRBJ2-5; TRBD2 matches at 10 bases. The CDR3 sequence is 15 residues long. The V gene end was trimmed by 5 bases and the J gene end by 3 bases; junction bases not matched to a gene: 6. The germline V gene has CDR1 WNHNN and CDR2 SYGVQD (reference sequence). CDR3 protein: CASSKSLAGEETQYF. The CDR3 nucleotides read TGCGCCAGCAGTAAATCCCTAGCGGGAGAAGAGACCCAGTACTTC.

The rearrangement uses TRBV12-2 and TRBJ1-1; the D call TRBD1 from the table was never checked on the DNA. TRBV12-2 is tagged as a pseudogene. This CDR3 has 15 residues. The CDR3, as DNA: TGTGCAAGTCGCCCTCTTTACGGACAGATCACTGAAGCTTTCTTT. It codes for CASRPLYGQITEAFF.

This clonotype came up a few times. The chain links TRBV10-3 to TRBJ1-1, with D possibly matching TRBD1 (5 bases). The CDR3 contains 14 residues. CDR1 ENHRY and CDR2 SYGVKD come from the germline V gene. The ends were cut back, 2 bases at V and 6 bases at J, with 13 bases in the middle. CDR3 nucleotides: TGTGCCATCAGTGAGCCACAGGCAAATTCTGAAGCTTTCTTT. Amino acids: CAISEPQANSEAFF.

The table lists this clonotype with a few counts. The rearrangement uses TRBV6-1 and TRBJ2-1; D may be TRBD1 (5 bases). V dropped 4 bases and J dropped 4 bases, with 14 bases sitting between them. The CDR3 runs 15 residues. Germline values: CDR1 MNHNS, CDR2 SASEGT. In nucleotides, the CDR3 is TGTGCCAGCAGTGTGACCTCAGCAGGGTACAATGAGCAGTTCTTC. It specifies CASSVTSAGYNEQFF.

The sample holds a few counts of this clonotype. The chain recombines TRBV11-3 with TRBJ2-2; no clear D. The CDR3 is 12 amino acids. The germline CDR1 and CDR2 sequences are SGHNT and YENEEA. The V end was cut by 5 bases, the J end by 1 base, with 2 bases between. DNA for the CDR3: TGTGCCAGCAGCGGGAACACCGGGGAGCTGTTTTTT. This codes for CASSGNTGELFF.

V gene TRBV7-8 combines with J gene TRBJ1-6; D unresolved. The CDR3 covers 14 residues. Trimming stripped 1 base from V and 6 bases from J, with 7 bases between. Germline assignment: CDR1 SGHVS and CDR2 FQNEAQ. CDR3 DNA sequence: TGTGCCAGCAGCTTAGGGGCAGGTAATTCACCCCTCCACTTT. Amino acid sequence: CASSLGAGNSPLHF.